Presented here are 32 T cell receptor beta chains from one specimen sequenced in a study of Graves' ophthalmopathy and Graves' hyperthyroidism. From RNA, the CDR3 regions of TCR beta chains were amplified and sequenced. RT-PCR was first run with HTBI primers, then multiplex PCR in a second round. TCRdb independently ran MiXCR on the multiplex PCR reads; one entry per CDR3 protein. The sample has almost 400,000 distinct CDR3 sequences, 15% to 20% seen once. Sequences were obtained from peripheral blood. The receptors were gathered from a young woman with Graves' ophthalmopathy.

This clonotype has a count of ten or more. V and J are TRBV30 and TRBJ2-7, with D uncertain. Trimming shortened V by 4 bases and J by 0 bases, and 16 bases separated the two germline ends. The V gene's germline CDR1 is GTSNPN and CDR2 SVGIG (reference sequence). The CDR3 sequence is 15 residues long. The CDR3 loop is CAWTAIGHTSYEQYF. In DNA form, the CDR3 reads TGTGCCTGGACGGCCATCGGGCATACCTCCTACGAGCAGTACTTC.

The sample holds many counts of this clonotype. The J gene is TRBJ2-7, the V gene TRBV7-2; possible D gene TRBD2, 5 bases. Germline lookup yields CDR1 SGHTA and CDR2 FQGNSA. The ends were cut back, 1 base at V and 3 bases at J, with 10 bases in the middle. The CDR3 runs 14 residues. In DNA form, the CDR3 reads TGTGCCAGCAGCTTAGACGGGGTAATCTACGAGCAGTACTTC. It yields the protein CASSLDGVIYEQYF.

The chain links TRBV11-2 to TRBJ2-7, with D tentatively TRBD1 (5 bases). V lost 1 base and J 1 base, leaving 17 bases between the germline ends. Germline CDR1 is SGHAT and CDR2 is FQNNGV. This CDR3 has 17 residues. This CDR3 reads CASSLGGGRTKSYEQYF. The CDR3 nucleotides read TGTGCCAGCAGCTTAGGGGGTGGGCGGACAAAATCCTACGAGCAGTACTTC.

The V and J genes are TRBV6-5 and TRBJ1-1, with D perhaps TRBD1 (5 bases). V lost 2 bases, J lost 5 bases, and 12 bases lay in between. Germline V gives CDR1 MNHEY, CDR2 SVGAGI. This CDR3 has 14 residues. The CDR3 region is CASSYTEGRTEAFF. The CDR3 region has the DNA TGTGCCAGCAGTTACACGGAGGGGCGGACTGAAGCTTTCTTT.

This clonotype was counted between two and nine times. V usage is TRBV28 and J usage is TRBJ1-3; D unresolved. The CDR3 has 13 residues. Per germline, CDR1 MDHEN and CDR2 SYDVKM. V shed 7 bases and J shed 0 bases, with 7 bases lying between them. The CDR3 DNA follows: TGTGCCAGCAACGAGGTCTCTGGAAACACCATATATTTT. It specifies CASNEVSGNTIYF.

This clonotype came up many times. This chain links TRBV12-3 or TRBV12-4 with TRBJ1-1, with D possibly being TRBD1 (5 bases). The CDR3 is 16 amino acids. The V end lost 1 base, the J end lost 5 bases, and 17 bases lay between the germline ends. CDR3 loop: CASSLDVAGRGTEAFF. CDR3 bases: TGTGCCAGCAGTTTAGACGTCGCGGGGCGGGGGACTGAAGCTTTCTTT.

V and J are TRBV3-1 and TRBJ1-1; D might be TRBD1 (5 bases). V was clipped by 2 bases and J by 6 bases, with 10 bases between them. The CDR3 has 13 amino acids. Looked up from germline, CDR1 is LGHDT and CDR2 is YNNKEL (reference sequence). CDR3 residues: CASSQRGTAEAFF. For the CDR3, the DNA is TGTGCCAGCAGCCAAAGAGGGACCGCTGAAGCTTTCTTT. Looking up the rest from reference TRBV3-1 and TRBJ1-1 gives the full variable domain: DTAVSQTPKYLVTQMGNDKSIKCEQNLGHDTMYWYKQDSKKFLKIMFSYNNKELIINETVPNRFSPKSPDKAHLNLHINSLELGDSAVYFCASSQRGTAEAFFGQGTRLTVV.

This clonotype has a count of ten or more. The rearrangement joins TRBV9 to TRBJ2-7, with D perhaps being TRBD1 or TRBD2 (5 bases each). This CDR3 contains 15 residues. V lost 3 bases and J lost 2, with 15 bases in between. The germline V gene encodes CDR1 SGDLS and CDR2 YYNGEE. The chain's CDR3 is CASSAGTRGTYEQYF. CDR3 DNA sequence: TGTGCCAGCAGCGCGGGGACCCGTGGAACCTACGAGCAGTACTTC.

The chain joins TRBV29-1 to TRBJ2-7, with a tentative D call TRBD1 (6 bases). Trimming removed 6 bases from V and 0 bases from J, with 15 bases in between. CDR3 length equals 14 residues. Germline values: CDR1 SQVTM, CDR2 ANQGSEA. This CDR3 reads CSVTGTLGSYEQYF. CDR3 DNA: TGCAGCGTCACCGGGACACTAGGCTCCTACGAGCAGTACTTC.

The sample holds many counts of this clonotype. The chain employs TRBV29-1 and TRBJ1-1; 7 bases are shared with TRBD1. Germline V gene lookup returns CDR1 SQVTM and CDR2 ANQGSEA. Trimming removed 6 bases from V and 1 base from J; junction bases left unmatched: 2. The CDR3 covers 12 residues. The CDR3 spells CSVEGANTEAFF. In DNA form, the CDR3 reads TGCAGCGTGGAGGGGGCGAACACTGAAGCTTTCTTT.

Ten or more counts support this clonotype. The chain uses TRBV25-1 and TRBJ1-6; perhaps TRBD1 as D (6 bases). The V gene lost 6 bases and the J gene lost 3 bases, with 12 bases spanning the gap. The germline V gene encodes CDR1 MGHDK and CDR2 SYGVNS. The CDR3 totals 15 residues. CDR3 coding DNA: TGTGCCAGCAGGGTCGGGGGGCTCTATAATTCACCCCTCCACTTT. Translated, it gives CASRVGGLYNSPLHF.

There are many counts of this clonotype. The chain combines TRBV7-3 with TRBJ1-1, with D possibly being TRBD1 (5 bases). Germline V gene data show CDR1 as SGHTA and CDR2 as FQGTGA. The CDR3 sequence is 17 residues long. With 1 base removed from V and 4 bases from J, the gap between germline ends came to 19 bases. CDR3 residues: CASSLRSHRLGTTEAFF. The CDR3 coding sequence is TGTGCCAGCAGCTTAAGGAGTCACCGCCTTGGGACCACTGAAGCTTTCTTT.

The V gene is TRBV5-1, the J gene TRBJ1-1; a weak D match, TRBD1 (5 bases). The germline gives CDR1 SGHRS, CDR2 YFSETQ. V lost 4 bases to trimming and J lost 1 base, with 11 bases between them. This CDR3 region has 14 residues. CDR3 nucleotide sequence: TGCGCCAGCAGCCTTGAGGGACGGAACACTGAAGCTTTCTTT. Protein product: CASSLEGRNTEAFF. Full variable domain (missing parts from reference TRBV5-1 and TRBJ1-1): KAGVTQTPRYLIKTRGQQVTLSCSPISGHRSVSWYQQTPGQGLQFLFEYFSETQRNKGNFPGRFSGRQFSNSRSEMNVSTLELGDSALYLCASSLEGRNTEAFFGQGTRLTVV.

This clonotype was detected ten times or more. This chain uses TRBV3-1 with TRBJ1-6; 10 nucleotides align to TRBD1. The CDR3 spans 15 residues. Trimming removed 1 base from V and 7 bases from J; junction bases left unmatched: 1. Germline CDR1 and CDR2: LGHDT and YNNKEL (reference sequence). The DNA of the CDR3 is TGTGCCAGCAGCCAAGGGGGACAGGGGAATTCACCCCTCCACTTT. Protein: CASSQGGQGNSPLHF.

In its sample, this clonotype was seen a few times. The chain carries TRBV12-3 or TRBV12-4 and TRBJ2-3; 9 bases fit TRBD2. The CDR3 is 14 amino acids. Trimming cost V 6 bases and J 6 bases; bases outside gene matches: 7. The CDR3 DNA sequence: TGTGCCAGCAGAATAGCGGGAGTCGGGGATACGCAGTATTTT. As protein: CASRIAGVGDTQYF.

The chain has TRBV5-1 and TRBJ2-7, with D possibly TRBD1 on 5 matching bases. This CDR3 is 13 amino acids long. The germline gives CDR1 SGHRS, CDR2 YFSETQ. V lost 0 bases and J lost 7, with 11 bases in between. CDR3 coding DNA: TGCGCCAGCAGCTTGGTAGGGGCTGATGAGCAGTACTTC. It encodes CASSLVGADEQYF.

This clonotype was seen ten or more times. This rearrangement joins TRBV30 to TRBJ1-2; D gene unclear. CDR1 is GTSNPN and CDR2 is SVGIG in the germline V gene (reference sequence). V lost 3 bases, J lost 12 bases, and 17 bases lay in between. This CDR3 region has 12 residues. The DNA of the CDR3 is TGTGCCTGGAGCCCATTCGTCCGGGGAGACACCTTC. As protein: CAWSPFVRGDTF.

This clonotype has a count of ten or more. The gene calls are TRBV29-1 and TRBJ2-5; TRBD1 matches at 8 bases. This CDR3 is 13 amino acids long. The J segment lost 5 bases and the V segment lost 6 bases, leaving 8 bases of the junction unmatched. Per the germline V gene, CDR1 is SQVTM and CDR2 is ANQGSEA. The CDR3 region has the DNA TGCAGCGTCACCCAGGGGGCGAGGGAGACCCAGTACTTC. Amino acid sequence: CSVTQGARETQYF.

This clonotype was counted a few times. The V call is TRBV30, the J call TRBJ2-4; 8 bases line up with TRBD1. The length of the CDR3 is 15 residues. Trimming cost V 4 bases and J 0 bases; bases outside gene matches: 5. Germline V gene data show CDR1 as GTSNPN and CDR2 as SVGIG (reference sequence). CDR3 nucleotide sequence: TGTGCCTGGAAGGAGACAGGGGTAGCCAAAAACATTCAGTACTTC. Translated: CAWKETGVAKNIQYF.

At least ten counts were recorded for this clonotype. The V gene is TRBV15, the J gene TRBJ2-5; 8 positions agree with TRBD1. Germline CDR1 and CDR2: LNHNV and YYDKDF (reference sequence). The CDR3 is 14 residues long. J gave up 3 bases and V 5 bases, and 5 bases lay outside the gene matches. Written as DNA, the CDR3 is TGTGCCACCAGCCGCAGGGACAGGAAAGAGACCCAGTACTTC. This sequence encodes CATSRRDRKETQYF.

CDR3 nucleotide sequence: TGTGCCAGCAGTTTAGGAGCAGGGGCTGTCTACGAGCAGTACTTC. This sequence encodes CASSLGAGAVYEQYF. The J gene is TRBJ2-7, the V gene TRBV12-3 or TRBV12-4, with D possibly TRBD1 on 6 matching bases. This CDR3 is built from 15 residues. V lost 1 base and J 3 bases, leaving 13 bases between the germline ends.

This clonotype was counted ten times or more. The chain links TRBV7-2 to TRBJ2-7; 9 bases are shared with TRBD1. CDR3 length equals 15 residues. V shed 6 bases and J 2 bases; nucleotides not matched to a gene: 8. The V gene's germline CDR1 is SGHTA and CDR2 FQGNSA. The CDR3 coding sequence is TGTGCCAGCAGTCTTGCCGGGACAGGGCCCTACGAGCAGTACTTC. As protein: CASSLAGTGPYEQYF.

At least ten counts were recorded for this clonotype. The CDR3 here is CASSLVVLSGGLGTGELFF. The CDR3 DNA reads as TGTGCCAGCAGCTTAGTTGTACTAAGCGGGGGGTTGGGCACCGGGGAGCTGTTTTTT. This chain links TRBV11-2 with TRBJ2-2; 9 bases align to TRBD2. Germline trimming cut 1 base from V and 4 bases from J; bases unmatched to any gene: 13. CDR1 and CDR2 from the germline V gene are SGHAT and FQNNGV. This CDR3 has 19 amino acids.

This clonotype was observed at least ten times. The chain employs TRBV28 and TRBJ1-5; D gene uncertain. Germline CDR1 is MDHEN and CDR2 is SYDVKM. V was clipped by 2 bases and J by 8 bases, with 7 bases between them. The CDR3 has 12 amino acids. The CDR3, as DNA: TGTGCCAGCAGTTTACGGGCTGAGCCCCAGCATTTT. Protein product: CASSLRAEPQHF.

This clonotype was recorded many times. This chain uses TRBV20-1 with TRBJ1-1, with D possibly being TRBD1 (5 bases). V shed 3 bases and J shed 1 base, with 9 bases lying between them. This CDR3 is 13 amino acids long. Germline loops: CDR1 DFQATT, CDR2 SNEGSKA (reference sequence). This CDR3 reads CSASWGGNTEAFF. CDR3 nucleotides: TGCAGTGCTAGTTGGGGGGGGAACACTGAAGCTTTCTTT.

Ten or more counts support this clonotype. CDR3 loop: CASSLDSRVSGEQYF. CDR3 sequence (DNA): TGCGCCAGCAGCTTGGATTCGCGAGTTTCGGGAGAGCAGTACTTC. The chain combines TRBV5-1 with TRBJ2-7; tentative D call: TRBD2 (5 bases). V was shortened by 0 bases and J by 7 bases, with 17 bases between the two germline ends. Germline CDR1 and CDR2: SGHRS and YFSETQ. CDR3 length equals 15 residues.

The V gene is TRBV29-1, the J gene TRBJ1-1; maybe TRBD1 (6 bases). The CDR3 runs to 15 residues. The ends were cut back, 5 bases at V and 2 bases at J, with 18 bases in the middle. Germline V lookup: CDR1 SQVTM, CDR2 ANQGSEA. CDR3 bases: TGCAGCGTTCCAGGACAGTCTGCAACTAACACTGAAGCTTTCTTT. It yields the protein CSVPGQSATNTEAFF. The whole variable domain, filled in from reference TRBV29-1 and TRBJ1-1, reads SAVISQKPSRDICQRGTSLTIQCQVDSQVTMMFWYRQQPGQSLTLIATANQGSEATYESGFVIDKFPISRPNLTFSTLTVSNMSPEDSSIYLCSVPGQSATNTEAFFGQGTRLTVV.

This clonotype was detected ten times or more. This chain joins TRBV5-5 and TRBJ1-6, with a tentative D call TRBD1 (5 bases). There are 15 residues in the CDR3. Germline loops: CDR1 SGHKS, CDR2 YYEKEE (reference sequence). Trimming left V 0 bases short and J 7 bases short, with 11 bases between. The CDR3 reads CASSLAGTENSPLHF. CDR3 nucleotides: TGTGCCAGCAGCTTGGCGGGGACGGAAAATTCACCCCTCCACTTT.

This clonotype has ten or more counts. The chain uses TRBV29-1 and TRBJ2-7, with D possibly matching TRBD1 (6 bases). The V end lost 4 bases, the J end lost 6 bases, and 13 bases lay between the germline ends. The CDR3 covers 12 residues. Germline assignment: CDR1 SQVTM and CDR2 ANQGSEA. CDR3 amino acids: CSVVVSRGEQYF. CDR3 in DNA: TGCAGCGTTGTGGTGAGCAGGGGCGAGCAGTACTTC.

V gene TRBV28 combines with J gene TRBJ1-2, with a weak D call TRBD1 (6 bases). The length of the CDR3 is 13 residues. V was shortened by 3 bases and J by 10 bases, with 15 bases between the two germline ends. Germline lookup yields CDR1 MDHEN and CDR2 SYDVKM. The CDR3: CASSFGLQGVYTF. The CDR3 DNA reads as TGTGCCAGCAGTTTTGGGCTACAGGGCGTCTACACCTTC.

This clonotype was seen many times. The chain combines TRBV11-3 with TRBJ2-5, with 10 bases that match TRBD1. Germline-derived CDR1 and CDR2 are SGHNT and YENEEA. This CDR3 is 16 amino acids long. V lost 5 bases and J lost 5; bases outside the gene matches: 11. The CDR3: CASSEGSGTGDETQYF. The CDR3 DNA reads TGTGCCAGCAGCGAAGGCTCCGGGACAGGGGACGAGACCCAGTACTTC. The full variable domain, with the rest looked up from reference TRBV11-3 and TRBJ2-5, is EAGVVQSPRYKIIEKKQPVAFWCNPISGHNTLYWYLQNLGQGPELLIRYENEEAVDDSQLPKDRFSAERLKGVDSTLKIQPAELGDSAVYLCASSEGSGTGDETQYFGPGTRLLVL.

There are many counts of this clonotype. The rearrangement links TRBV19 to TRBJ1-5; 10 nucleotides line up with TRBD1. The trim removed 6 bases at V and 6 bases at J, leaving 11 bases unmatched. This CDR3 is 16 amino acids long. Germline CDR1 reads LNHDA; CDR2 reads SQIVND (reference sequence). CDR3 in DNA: TGTGCCAGTAGGATCTCCGACAGGGGGCGAGGTCAGCCCCAGCATTTT. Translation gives CASRISDRGRGQPQHF.